This passage covers 8 T cell receptor beta chains from one sample sequenced in a study of beta chain features in type 1 diabetes (dated by TCRdb to about 2018). Preparation of the library involved the immunoSEQ multiplex PCR assay. The entire amount of isolated RNA was reverse transcribed using the High Capacity cDNA Reverse Transcription Kit, so the sequenced TCRB transcripts were expressed ones. The table comes from immuneACCESS by way of TCRdb, which keeps in-frame sequences with V and J called. Part of the clones is missing from these tables; in studies checked, under half for an unresolved V gene and the rest for unknown reasons. Here the sample has over 700,000 clones; roughly 15% occur a single time. The top ten clones comprise 0.02% to 0.025% of the sample. The sequenced material came from naive CD4+ T cells from blood. Per the publication, the cell subset or site label means: true naive CD4+ T cells. Every receptor here comes from a woman younger than 30 in good health.

The chain uses TRBV9 and TRBJ2-1, with D possibly TRBD2 on 6 matching bases. Trimming took 0 bases from V and 9 from J, leaving 16 bases between them. The germline gives CDR1 SGDLS, CDR2 YYNGEE. The CDR3 contains 15 residues. CDR3 DNA: TGTGCCAGCAGCGTAGCCGGGACTTATGGGGGTGAGCAGTTCTTC. This sequence encodes CASSVAGTYGGEQFF.

Concerning this clone: The sample has other DNA sequences that encode this CDR3 too. The chain couples TRBV7-3 to TRBJ2-1; 10 positions match TRBD2. J lost 3 bases, V lost 5 bases, and 4 bases had no gene match. The CDR3 extends over 15 amino acids. Germline V CDR1 and CDR2: SGHTA, FQGTGA. The CDR3 loop reads CASSLGLADYNEQFF. The CDR3, as DNA: TGTGCCAGCAGCCTTGGACTAGCGGACTACAATGAGCAGTTCTTC.

This clone was observed a handful of times. The rearrangement joins TRBV5-1 to TRBJ2-7; 12 bases match TRBD2. CDR3 length: 16 amino acids. Looked up from germline, CDR1 is SGHRS and CDR2 is YFSETQ. J lost 5 bases, V lost 0 bases, and 6 bases had no gene match. The chain's CDR3 is CASSLARLAGVNEQYF. CDR3 DNA: TGCGCCAGCAGCTTGGCCAGACTAGCGGGAGTAAACGAGCAGTACTTC.

Only a few counts were recorded for this clone. An end of the junction does not agree with germline; a read error may underlie this. The V call is TRBV28, the J call TRBJ1-4; no clear D gene. Germline values: CDR1 MDHEN, CDR2 SYDVKM. The CDR3 extends over 14 amino acids. The CDR3 nucleotides are TGTGCCAGCAGTTTTCCCCCTACTAGTGAAAAACTGTTTTTT. This sequence encodes CASSFPPTSEKLFF.

CDR3 sequence (DNA): TGCGCCAGCAGCGTGGGACAGGGTACCGGGGAGCTGTTTTTT. Encoded protein: CASSVGQGTGELFF. V is TRBV5-1 and J is TRBJ2-2; 9 bases line up with TRBD1. The CDR3 has 14 residues. V gave up 4 bases and J gave up 5 bases; unmatched junction bases: 3. Germline assignment: CDR1 SGHRS and CDR2 YFSETQ.

Points on this clone: Different DNA sequences within this sample yield the same CDR3. The V call is TRBV7-2, the J call TRBJ2-5; TRBD2 might be the D (6 bases). Germline V gene sequence: CDR1 SGHTA, CDR2 FQGNSA. Trimming removed 1 base at V and 8 bases at J, with 8 bases between. The CDR3 totals 12 residues. CDR3 region: CASSLDAGTQYF. The CDR3 coding sequence is TGTGCCAGCAGCTTAGACGCGGGAACCCAGTACTTC.

This clone was detected a few times. The rearrangement joins TRBV28 to TRBJ2-1; possible D gene TRBD2, 6 bases. CDR1 and CDR2 from the germline V gene are MDHEN and SYDVKM. The CDR3 totals 14 residues. Trimming left V 6 bases short and J 4 bases short, with 13 bases between. This CDR3 reads CASRGTRKYNEQFF. The CDR3 DNA reads TGTGCCAGCAGGGGGACTCGGAAATACAATGAGCAGTTCTTC.

This clone was seen only a few times. The rearrangement links TRBV25-1 to TRBJ1-1; weak D call: TRBD1 (6 bases). V was shortened by 10 bases and J by 0 bases, with 21 bases between the two germline ends. The CDR3 runs 16 residues. In germline, CDR1 is MGHDK, CDR2 SYGVNS. CDR3: CATSGPLQGLNTEAFF. The CDR3 region has the DNA TGTGCCACCTCCGGCCCCCTACAGGGTTTGAACACTGAAGCTTTCTTT. Based on the CDR3 plus reference TRBV25-1 and TRBJ1-1, the full variable domain is EADIYQTPRYLVIGTGKKITLECSQTMGHDKMYWYQQDPGMELHLIHYSYGVNSTEKGDLSSESTVSRIRTEHFPLTLESARPSHTSQYLCATSGPLQGLNTEAFFGQGTRLTVV.